Listed here is a single TCR beta chain. Its antigen remains unknown. Preparation of the TCRbeta library used unique molecular identifiers. TCRdb re-called the PCR reads with MiXCR, one entry per CDR3 protein. The sample has 780,000 or so distinct CDR3 sequences, 15% to 20% seen once. This sample was included in a study of T-cell reconstitution after alpha-beta-depleted transplantation in children. Study findings and constraints: A year post-transplant, T-cell counts and diversity derived mostly from newly produced T cells. The high TCRbeta diversity at day 60 in some patients came from surviving recipient T cells and thymic progenitors. Reported findings indicate that, about two months after transplant, alpha-beta T cells came from several hundred expanded clones, which were derived from non-depleted graft cells.

The V and J ends lost 1 base and 4 bases, in that order; junction bases with no gene match: 9. Germline-derived CDR1 and CDR2 are SGHRS and YFSETQ. This CDR3 contains 17 residues. Source: PBMCs, mostly from graft donor cells, taken 360 days after TCRalphabeta/CD19-depleted stem cell transplant. This sequence originates from a male patient younger than 18 who had a stem cell transplant for acute lymphoblastic leukemia, so the T cells may come from the graft donor. This sequence joins TRBV5-1 and TRBJ2-1, with 9 bases that match TRBD2. The CDR3 region is CASSLSSGRFPYNEQFF. CDR3 bases: TGCGCCAGCAGCTTGTCGAGCGGGAGGTTCCCTTACAATGAGCAGTTCTTC.